The 3 T cell receptor beta chains below were found in one sample sequenced in a study of blood T cell repertoires in COVID-19. TCRdb's copy holds only in-frame clones and misses some; the assay was immunoSEQ multiplex PCR. The table records about 300,000 clones, approximately 84% of them present only once. The sequenced sample was peripheral blood. These receptors originate from a human donor with COVID-19, enrolled during active disease. The donor label of this sample is uncertain.

The CDR3 sequence is CASSQGSGYSNQPQHF. In DNA form, the CDR3 reads TGTGCCAGCAGCCAAGGCTCGGGTTATAGCAATCAGCCCCAGCATTTT. The chain combines TRBV3-1 (or the pseudogene TRBV3-2) with TRBJ1-5; D gene uncertain. V shed 1 base and J shed 0 bases, with 10 bases lying between them. The CDR3 loop spans 16 amino acids. Per the germline V gene, CDR1 is LGHDT and CDR2 is YNNKEL (reference sequence).

CDR3 amino acids: CASSDNRVQPQHF. The CDR3 nucleotides read TGTGCCAGCAGCGATAACAGGGTCCAGCCCCAGCATTTT. The chain joins TRBV6-5 to TRBJ1-5, with D possibly matching TRBD1 (6 bases). Trimming stripped 6 bases from V and 7 bases from J, with 13 bases between. The CDR3 totals 13 residues. Per the germline V gene, CDR1 is MNHEY and CDR2 is SVGAGI.

This clone was observed once. The rearrangement uses TRBV19 and TRBJ2-2; tentatively, D is TRBD1 (6 bases). This CDR3 has 15 residues. Germline V lookup: CDR1 LNHDA, CDR2 SQIVND (reference sequence). V was pared by 5 bases and J by 0 bases, with 10 bases between. CDR3: CASSQGQPNTGELFF. The CDR3 DNA sequence: TGTGCCAGTAGTCAAGGACAGCCGAACACCGGGGAGCTGTTTTTT.